The clone carrying this TCR beta chain showed up many times. Germline V gene lookup returns CDR1 MNHEY and CDR2 SVGEGT. The CDR3 has 13 amino acids. With 6 bases removed from V and 4 bases from J, the gap between germline ends came to 10 bases. These data are taken from a study of T cells in Graves' hyperthyroidism and ophthalmopathy. Amplification of TCR beta CDR3 regions used RNA as the template. The study used the HTBI primer set for a first-round RT-PCR of the TCR CDR3. TCRdb redid the calling of the multiplex PCR reads with MiXCR, one entry per CDR3 protein. The table includes over 700,000 distinct CDR3 sequences, around a third detected once.

This chain connects TRBV6-2 or TRBV6-3 to TRBJ1-5; D is undetermined. The origin of this receptor is a woman between 35 and 50 years old with Graves' hyperthyroidism. The sample was blood. The CDR3 reads CASRRTVNQPQHF. CDR3 coding DNA: TGTGCCAGCAGAAGGACTGTGAATCAGCCCCAGCATTTT.